A selection of T cell receptor beta chains follows, all from one sample in a study of technical replicates of blood from a handful of donors. Profiling relied on immunoSEQ multiplex PCR, and the TCRdb table lists in-frame clones only, not all of them. Of some 82,000 clones listed, roughly 94% are singletons. The specimen sequenced was T cells isolated from PBMCs. All receptors come from a human donor in good health. CDR3s include the opening cysteine and the closing phenylalanine or tryptophan. The D gene is left open where the match is weak.

>TRBV19|NA
CASSIRGAQTYEQYF
>TRBV7-2|NA
CASSPYGGRGTDTQYF
>TRBV27|TRBD1
CASSLSFGTGTAQYF
>TRBV7-9|TRBD1
CASSHPGTGEYSYEQYF
>TRBV9|NA
CASSVGVGNTIYF
>TRBV27|NA
CASTWRNEQFF
>TRBV6-6|NA
CASSTTGGADTEAFF
>TRBV29-1|TRBD2
CSGIPGLAASKTQYF
>TRBV7-2|TRBD2
CASSLALAGSYNEQFF
>TRBV19|TRBD1
CASTTGGVYGYTF
>TRBV10-3|TRBD1
CAISESTQGEKLFF
>TRBV19|NA
CASSRGGENQPQHF
>TRBV5-6|TRBD1
CASSLAQGSGYTF
>TRBV5-1|NA
CASSLGVWQETQYF
>TRBV10-2|NA
CASSEFSTNQPQHF
>TRBV30|TRBD1
CAWSGTGSTEAFF
>TRBV28|NA
CASTPERSSYNEQFF
>TRBV5-1|TRBD2
CASSLALTSGRKDEQYF
>TRBV7-8|NA
CASGPRAGGGSGGYTF
>TRBV21-1|NA
CASSKLIPGLHNYGYTF
>TRBV18|NA
CASSLLAQGRSEQYF
>TRBV6-5|TRBD1
CVIQGYSTEAFF
>TRBV5-6|NA
CASSVSLRSEAFF
>TRBV6-1|TRBD1
CASSEARTTGADTQYF
>TRBV30|TRBD2
CAWSLAGAYNEQFF
>TRBV29-1|TRBD2
CSVEVGGGRGTGELFF
>TRBV6-5|NA
CASSSTGELFF
>TRBV7-3|NA
CASSFGGSSYNEQFF
>TRBV5-5|NA
CASSFRGLVYEQYF
>TRBV5-4|TRBD2
CASSRGGLAGNYNEQFF
>TRBV27|TRBD1
CASSPTGGVYEKLFF
>TRBV7-9|TRBD2
CASSLSTLAGGEWETQYF
>TRBV7-9|NA
CASSLGRYRFF
>TRBV5-1|NA
CASSRGDGNQPQHF
>TRBV19|TRBD1
CASTTRGPGNTIYF
>TRBV5-4|NA
CASSGLTGDGYTF
>TRBV27|TRBD1
CASSFVGTGSYGYTF
>TRBV6-6|TRBD1
CASSTGDGGYTF
>TRBV7-9|NA
CASAREDQPQHF
>TRBV9|TRBD1
CASSAKGQGYTEAFF
>TRBV30|NA
CAWKQGSYNEQFF
>TRBV6-5|TRBD2
CASSYQRELYEQYF
>TRBV4-1|NA
CASRSSVATDTQYF
>TRBV7-9|TRBD2
CASSGELAGVHEQFF